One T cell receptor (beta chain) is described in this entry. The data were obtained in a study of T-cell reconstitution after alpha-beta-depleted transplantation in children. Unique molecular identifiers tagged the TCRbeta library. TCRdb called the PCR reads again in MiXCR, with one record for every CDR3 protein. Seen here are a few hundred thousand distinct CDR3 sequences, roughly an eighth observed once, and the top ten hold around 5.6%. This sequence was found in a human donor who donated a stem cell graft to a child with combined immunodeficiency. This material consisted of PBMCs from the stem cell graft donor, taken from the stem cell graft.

The chain's CDR3 is CATGTGSYNEQFF. The CDR3 DNA sequence: TGTGCCACCGGGACAGGGTCCTACAATGAGCAGTTCTTC. The V call is TRBV6-1, the J call TRBJ2-1, with 9 bases fitting TRBD1. Germline values: CDR1 MNHNS, CDR2 SASEGT. The CDR3 has 13 amino acids. The J segment lost 1 base and the V segment lost 10 bases, leaving 2 bases of the junction unmatched.